Sequencing of this T cell receptor beta chain was carried out in a study of early T cells in non-severe SARS-CoV-2 infection. Findings and limits, study-wide: Sequences matched to VDJdb favored anti-spike CD8 responses, while private and CD4 specificities were missed.

Per the germline V gene, CDR1 is SGHAT and CDR2 is FQNNGV. The ends lost 1 base at V and 3 bases at J; junction bases unmatched: 5. The CDR3 loop spans 16 amino acids. Individual cDNA molecules were tagged with unique molecular identifiers. TCRdb re-called the 5' RACE reads through MiXCR, storing one row per CDR3 protein. The table shows 65,000 to 75,000 distinct CDR3 sequences, with about 12% occurring only once. This clonotype appeared many times. The antigen is not known. V and J are TRBV11-2 and TRBJ2-2; 7 bases map to TRBD1. Sequenced: whole blood. This receptor was identified in an adult who was a healthcare worker with PCR-confirmed SARS-CoV-2 infection or an uninfected control (not recorded which). The CDR3 protein is CASSLAGTADTGELFF. CDR3 sequence (DNA): TGTGCCAGCAGCTTAGCTGGGACAGCAGACACCGGGGAGCTGTTTTTT.